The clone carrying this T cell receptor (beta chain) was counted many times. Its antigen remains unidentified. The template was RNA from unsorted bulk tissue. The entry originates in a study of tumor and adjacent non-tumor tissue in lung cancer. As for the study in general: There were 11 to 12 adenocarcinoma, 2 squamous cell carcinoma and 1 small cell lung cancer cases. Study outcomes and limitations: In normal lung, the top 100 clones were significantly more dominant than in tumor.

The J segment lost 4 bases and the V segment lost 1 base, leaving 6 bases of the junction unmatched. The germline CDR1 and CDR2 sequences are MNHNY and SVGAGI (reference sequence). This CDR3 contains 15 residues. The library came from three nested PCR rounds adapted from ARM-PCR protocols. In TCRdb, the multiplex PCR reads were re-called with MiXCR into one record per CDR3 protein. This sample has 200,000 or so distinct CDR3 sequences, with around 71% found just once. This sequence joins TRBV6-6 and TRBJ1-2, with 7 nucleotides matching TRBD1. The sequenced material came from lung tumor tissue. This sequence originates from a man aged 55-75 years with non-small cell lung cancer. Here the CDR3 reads CASSYLGGTGYGYTF. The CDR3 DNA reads TGTGCCAGCAGTTACTTAGGGGGCACCGGCTATGGCTACACCTTC.